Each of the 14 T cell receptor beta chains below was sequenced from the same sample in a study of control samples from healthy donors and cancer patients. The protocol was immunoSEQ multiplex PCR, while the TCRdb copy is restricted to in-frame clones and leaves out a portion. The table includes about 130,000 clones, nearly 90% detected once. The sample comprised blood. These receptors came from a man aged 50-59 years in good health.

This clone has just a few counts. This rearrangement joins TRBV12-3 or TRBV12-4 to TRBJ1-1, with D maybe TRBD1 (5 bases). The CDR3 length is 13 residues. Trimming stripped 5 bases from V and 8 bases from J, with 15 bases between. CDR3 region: CASSAVGGREAFF. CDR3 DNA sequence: TGTGCCAGCAGTGCCGTTGGGGGACGAGAAGCTTTCTTT.

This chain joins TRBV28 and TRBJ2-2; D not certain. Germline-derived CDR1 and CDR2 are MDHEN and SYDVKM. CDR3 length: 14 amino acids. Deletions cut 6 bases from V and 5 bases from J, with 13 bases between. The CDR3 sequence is CASSARSVTGELFF. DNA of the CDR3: TGTGCCAGCAGCGCCCGCTCGGTTACCGGGGAGCTGTTTTTT.

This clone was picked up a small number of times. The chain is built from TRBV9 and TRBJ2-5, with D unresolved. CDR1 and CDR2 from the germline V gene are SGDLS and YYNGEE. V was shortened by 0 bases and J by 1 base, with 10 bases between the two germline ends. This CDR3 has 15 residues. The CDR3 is CASSVGVASQETQYF. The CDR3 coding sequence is TGTGCCAGCAGCGTAGGTGTCGCAAGCCAAGAGACCCAGTACTTC.

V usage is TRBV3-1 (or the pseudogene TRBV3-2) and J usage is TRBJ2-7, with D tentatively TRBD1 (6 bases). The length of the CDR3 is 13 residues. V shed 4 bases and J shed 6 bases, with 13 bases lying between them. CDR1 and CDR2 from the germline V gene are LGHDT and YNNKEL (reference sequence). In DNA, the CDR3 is TGTGCCAGCAGCCGACAAGGGGGTGCCGAGCAGTACTTC. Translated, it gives CASSRQGGAEQYF.

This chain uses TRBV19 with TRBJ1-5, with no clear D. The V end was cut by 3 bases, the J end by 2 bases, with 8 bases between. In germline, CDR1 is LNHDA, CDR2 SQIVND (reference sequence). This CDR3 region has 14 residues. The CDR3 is CASSIMDGNQPQHF. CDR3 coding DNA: TGTGCCAGTAGTATCATGGACGGCAATCAGCCCCAGCATTTT. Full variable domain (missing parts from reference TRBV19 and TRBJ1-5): DGGITQSPKYLFRKEGQNVTLSCEQNLNHDAMYWYRQDPGQGLRLIYYSQIVNDFQKGDIAEGYSVSREKKESFPLTVTSAQKNPTAFYLCASSIMDGNQPQHFGDGTRLSIL.

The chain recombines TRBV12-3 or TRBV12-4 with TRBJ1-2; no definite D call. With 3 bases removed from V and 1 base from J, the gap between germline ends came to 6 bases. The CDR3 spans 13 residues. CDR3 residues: CASSLTLNYGYTF. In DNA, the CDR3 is TGTGCCAGCAGTTTGACACTTAACTATGGCTACACCTTC.

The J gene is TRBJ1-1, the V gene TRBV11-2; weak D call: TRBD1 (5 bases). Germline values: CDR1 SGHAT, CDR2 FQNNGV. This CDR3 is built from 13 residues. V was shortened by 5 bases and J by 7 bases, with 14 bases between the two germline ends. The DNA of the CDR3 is TGTGCCAGCAGCCCCCGACAGAGAAGTGAAGCTTTCTTT. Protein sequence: CASSPRQRSEAFF.

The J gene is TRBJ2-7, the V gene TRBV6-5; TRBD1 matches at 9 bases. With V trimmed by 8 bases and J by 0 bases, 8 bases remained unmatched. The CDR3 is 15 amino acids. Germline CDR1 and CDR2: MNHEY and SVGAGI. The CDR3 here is CASSFWTGDSYEQYF. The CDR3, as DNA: TGTGCCAGCTCCTTCTGGACAGGGGACTCCTACGAGCAGTACTTC.

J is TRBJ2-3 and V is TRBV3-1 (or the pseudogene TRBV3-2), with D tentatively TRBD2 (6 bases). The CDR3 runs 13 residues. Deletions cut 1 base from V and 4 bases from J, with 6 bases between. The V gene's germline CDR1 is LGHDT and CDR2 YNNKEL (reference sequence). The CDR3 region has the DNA TGTGCCAGCAGCCAAGGGGGGGCAGATACGCAGTATTTT. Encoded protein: CASSQGGADTQYF.

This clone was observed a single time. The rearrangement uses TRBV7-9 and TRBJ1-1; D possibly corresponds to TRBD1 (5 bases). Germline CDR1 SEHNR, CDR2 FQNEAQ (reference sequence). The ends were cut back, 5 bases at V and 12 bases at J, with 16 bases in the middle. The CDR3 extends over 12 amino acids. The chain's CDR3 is CASSLGGKGPFF. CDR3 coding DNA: TGTGCCAGCAGCCTGGGGGGAAAAGGACCTTTCTTT.

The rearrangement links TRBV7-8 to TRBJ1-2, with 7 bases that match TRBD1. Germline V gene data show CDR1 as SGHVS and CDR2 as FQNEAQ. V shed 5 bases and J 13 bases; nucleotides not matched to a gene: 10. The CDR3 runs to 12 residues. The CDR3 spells CASSRIDRALTF. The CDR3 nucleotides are TGTGCCAGCAGCCGCATTGACAGGGCCCTCACCTTC.

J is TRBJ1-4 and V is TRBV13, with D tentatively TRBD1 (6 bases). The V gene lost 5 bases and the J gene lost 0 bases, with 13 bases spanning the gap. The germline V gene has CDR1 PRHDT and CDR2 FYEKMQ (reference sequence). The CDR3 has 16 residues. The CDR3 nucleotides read TGTGCCAGCAGCATCGGGACATCTGCAACTAATGAAAAACTGTTTTTT. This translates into CASSIGTSATNEKLFF.

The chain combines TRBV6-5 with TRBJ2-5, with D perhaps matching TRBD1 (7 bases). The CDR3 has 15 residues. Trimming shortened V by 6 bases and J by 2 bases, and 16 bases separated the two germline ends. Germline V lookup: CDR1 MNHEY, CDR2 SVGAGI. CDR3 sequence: CASRRRDSVQETQYF. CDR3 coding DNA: TGTGCCAGCAGGAGGAGGGACAGCGTACAAGAGACCCAGTACTTC.

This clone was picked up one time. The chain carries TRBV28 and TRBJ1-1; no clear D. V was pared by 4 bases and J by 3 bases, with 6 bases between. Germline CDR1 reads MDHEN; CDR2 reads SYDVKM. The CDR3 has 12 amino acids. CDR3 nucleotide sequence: TGTGCCAGCAGTTCTCACCACACTGAAGCTTTCTTT. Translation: CASSSHHTEAFF.